The 25 T cell receptor beta chains presented below share a single source sample, sequenced in a study of blood T cell repertoires in COVID-19. Here immunoSEQ multiplex PCR was the method, and the copy in TCRdb shows in-frame clones only, minus some. The sample carries approximately 53,000 clones, 75% to 85% recorded once. Specimen: peripheral blood. Every receptor here comes from a man aged 35 to 55 with acute or convalescent COVID-19.

The rearrangement joins TRBV5-5 to TRBJ1-2, with 7 positions matching TRBD1. This CDR3 comprises 14 residues. Germline values: CDR1 SGHKS, CDR2 YYEKEE (reference sequence). V trimming: 6 bases; J trimming: 4 bases; junction bases outside the gene matches: 9. CDR3 in amino acids: CASNVQGLVYGYTF. The CDR3 DNA is TGTGCCAGCAACGTACAGGGGTTGGTCTATGGCTACACCTTC.

The chain combines TRBV5-5 with TRBJ1-1, with 7 bases fitting TRBD1. The germline V gene has CDR1 SGHKS and CDR2 YYEKEE (reference sequence). The CDR3 contains 17 residues. The V and J ends lost 2 bases and 0 bases, in that order; junction bases with no gene match: 10. The CDR3 loop reads CASSFPGQMTMNTEAFF. CDR3 in DNA: TGTGCCAGCAGCTTCCCGGGACAGATGACCATGAACACTGAAGCTTTCTTT.

The chain has TRBV4-1 and TRBJ1-2, with 10 nucleotides matching TRBD1. The CDR3 spans 17 residues. The V gene's germline CDR1 is MGHRA and CDR2 YSYEKL. V shed 4 bases, J shed 0 bases, and the junction held 8 bases outside the gene matches. The CDR3 DNA reads TGCGCCAGCAGCCCCGGACAGGGGGGACTAGCTAACTATGGCTACACCTTC. The encoded protein is CASSPGQGGLANYGYTF.

V usage is TRBV6-6 and J usage is TRBJ1-3; D unresolved. CDR1 is MNHNY and CDR2 is SVGAGI in the germline V gene (reference sequence). V lost 2 bases and J 0 bases, leaving 8 bases between the germline ends. CDR3 length: 15 residues. CDR3 region: CASSYMTGSGNTIYF. CDR3 nucleotide sequence: TGTGCCAGCAGTTACATGACGGGCTCTGGAAACACCATATATTTT.

At least ten counts were recorded for this clone. V is TRBV2 and J is TRBJ1-1; no reliable D call. Germline-derived CDR1 and CDR2 are SNHLY and FYNNEI. The germline V and J ends were trimmed by 7 bases and 0 bases, with 12 bases remaining between them. The CDR3 is made up of 14 amino acids. As DNA, the CDR3 is TGTGCCAGCAAGCGCGGGGTCATGAACACTGAAGCTTTCTTT. As protein: CASKRGVMNTEAFF.

This clone appeared a few times. The V call is TRBV4-1, the J call TRBJ1-1; D is unresolved. CDR3 length: 14 amino acids. Trimming left V 3 bases short and J 7 bases short, with 15 bases between. Germline V gene sequence: CDR1 MGHRA, CDR2 YSYEKL. DNA for the CDR3: TGCGCCAGCAGCCACCCGCCCCGTACCAGTGAAGCTTTCTTT. Residues: CASSHPPRTSEAFF.

This clone was detected only once. The chain carries TRBV19 and TRBJ1-6; 7 positions agree with TRBD1. Germline V gene data show CDR1 as LNHDA and CDR2 as SQIVND (reference sequence). The V gene end was trimmed by 3 bases and the J gene end by 7 bases; junction bases not matched to a gene: 3. The CDR3 sequence is 14 residues long. CDR3 in DNA: TGTGCCAGTAGTATGCCAGGGGGGAATTCACCCCTCCACTTT. Amino acids: CASSMPGGNSPLHF.

The J gene is TRBJ1-6, the V gene TRBV5-5; D is possibly TRBD1 (6 bases). The V end was cut by 7 bases, the J end by 5 bases, with 13 bases between. The CDR3 has 14 residues. Germline V gene data show CDR1 as SGHKS and CDR2 as YYEKEE (reference sequence). The CDR3: CASHRDINNSPLHF. For the CDR3, the DNA is TGTGCCAGCCACCGGGACATTAATAATTCACCCCTCCACTTT.

The chain couples TRBV11-3 to TRBJ2-2; D gene unclear. Germline V lookup: CDR1 SGHNT, CDR2 YENEEA. This CDR3 is built from 14 residues. Trimming stripped 4 bases from V and 6 bases from J, with 12 bases between. The CDR3 bases are TGTGCCAGCAGCTCCCTTCCCCAGGCCGGGGAGCTGTTTTTT. Amino acids: CASSSLPQAGELFF.

V gene TRBV30 combines with J gene TRBJ2-2, with TRBD2 matching over 7 bases. This CDR3 is built from 12 residues. V gave up 5 bases and J gave up 4 bases; unmatched junction bases: 1. Germline CDR1 reads GTSNPN; CDR2 reads SVGIG (reference sequence). The CDR3 DNA is TGTGCCTGGGGACTAGTCACCGGGGAGCTGTTTTTT. It encodes CAWGLVTGELFF.

This clone was seen a single time. The gene calls are TRBV5-4 and TRBJ2-2; tentative D call: TRBD2 (5 bases). The CDR3 runs 18 residues. Germline values: CDR1 SGHNT, CDR2 YYREEE (reference sequence). V lost 6 bases, J lost 4 bases, and 25 bases lay in between. The CDR3 bases are TGTGCCAGCAACTTAGGTCAATTAGAGCCGGGATTCACCGGGGAGCTGTTTTTT. It specifies CASNLGQLEPGFTGELFF.

The chain has TRBV5-4 and TRBJ2-7; weak D call: TRBD1 (5 bases). Trimming stripped 0 bases from V and 1 base from J, with 8 bases between. The CDR3 is 14 amino acids. Germline CDR1 SGHNT, CDR2 YYREEE (reference sequence). CDR3 residues: CASSLDQGSYEQYV. CDR3 nucleotides: TGTGCCAGCAGCTTGGACCAGGGATCCTACGAGCAGTACGTC.

Here the CDR3 reads CASSTGQGLYTEAFF. CDR3 sequence (DNA): TGTGCCAGTAGTACAGGACAGGGCTTGTACACTGAAGCTTTCTTT. The rearrangement uses TRBV19 and TRBJ1-1; 8 nucleotides match TRBD1. Germline CDR1 and CDR2: LNHDA and SQIVND (reference sequence). V lost 4 bases, J lost 3 bases, and 7 bases stayed unmatched. The CDR3 extends over 15 amino acids. Based on the CDR3 plus reference TRBV19 and TRBJ1-1, the full variable domain is DGGITQSPKYLFRKEGQNVTLSCEQNLNHDAMYWYRQDPGQGLRLIYYSQIVNDFQKGDIAEGYSVSREKKESFPLTVTSAQKNPTAFYLCASSTGQGLYTEAFFGQGTRLTVV.

The V gene is TRBV7-8, the J gene TRBJ1-6; maybe TRBD1 (6 bases). V was clipped by 5 bases and J by 7 bases, with 15 bases between them. There are 15 residues in the CDR3. Germline V gene sequence: CDR1 SGHVS, CDR2 FQNEAQ. The CDR3: CASSDPQGNNSPLHF. As DNA, the CDR3 is TGTGCCAGCAGCGACCCCCAGGGGAACAATTCACCCCTCCACTTT.

This clone appeared a single time. The rearrangement links TRBV6-5 to TRBJ2-1, with TRBD2 identical over 13 bases. CDR1 is MNHEY, CDR2 SVGAGI, per germline. The CDR3 runs to 14 residues. With V trimmed by 5 bases and J by 12 bases, 7 bases remained unmatched. The CDR3 DNA sequence: TGTGCCAGCAGTATGACTAGCGGGGGGAGGTGGCAGTTCTTC. Encoded protein: CASSMTSGGRWQFF.

The chain recombines TRBV6-2 or TRBV6-3 with TRBJ2-3; D may be TRBD2 (5 bases). V dropped 6 bases and J dropped 6 bases, with 19 bases sitting between them. The CDR3 loop spans 15 amino acids. The germline V gene has CDR1 MNHEY and CDR2 SVGEGT. The CDR3 DNA reads as TGTGCCAGCAGCCCTTGGGGTTCGGGGAGTGATACGCAGTATTTT. Translation: CASSPWGSGSDTQYF.

The V gene is TRBV27, the J gene TRBJ2-1, with a weak D call TRBD2 (5 bases). Deletions cut 0 bases from V and 0 bases from J, with 9 bases between. The CDR3 length is 16 residues. Per germline, CDR1 MNHEY and CDR2 SMNVEV (reference sequence). The CDR3 DNA sequence: TGTGCCAGCAGTTTATCGGTGGGGAGCTCCTACAATGAGCAGTTCTTC. Its translation is CASSLSVGSSYNEQFF.

This clone occurred a few times. The chain links TRBV12-5 to TRBJ1-6; tentative D call: TRBD1 (6 bases). The CDR3 contains 17 residues. V lost 1 base and J lost 6, with 16 bases in between. Germline CDR1 is LGHNT and CDR2 is FRNRAP. CDR3 loop: CASGLDRRGLVNSPLHF. The DNA for the CDR3 is TGTGCTAGTGGTTTGGACCGCAGGGGTTTGGTTAATTCACCCCTCCACTTT.

This chain uses TRBV5-6 with TRBJ2-2; D call uncertain. The germline V gene has CDR1 SGHDT and CDR2 YYEEEE. With 1 base removed from V and 6 bases from J, the gap between germline ends came to 10 bases. The CDR3 has 14 residues. CDR3 amino acids: CASSLNPQAGELFF. For the CDR3, the DNA is TGTGCCAGCAGCTTGAACCCCCAGGCCGGGGAGCTGTTTTTT.

This clone was observed a single time. V usage is TRBV6-2 or TRBV6-3 and J usage is TRBJ1-6; 7 bases align to TRBD1. The V gene end was trimmed by 8 bases and the J gene end by 10 bases; junction bases not matched to a gene: 11. The CDR3 contains 14 residues. The germline V gene encodes CDR1 MNHEY and CDR2 SVGEGT. DNA of the CDR3: TGTGCCAGCTGCCGACAGGGCTTAGGATCACCCCTCCACTTT. Translating gives CASCRQGLGSPLHF.

The CDR3 region is CASSYFPSGNTIYF. As DNA, the CDR3 is TGTGCCAGCAGTTACTTCCCTTCTGGAAACACCATATATTTT. This chain links TRBV6-6 with TRBJ1-3; no reliable D call. Germline values: CDR1 MNHNY, CDR2 SVGAGI (reference sequence). The CDR3 extends over 14 amino acids. V was cut by 1 base and J by 1 base, with 5 bases left in between.

The CDR3 nucleotides read TGTGCCAGCAGTGAAGCGCAAGCGGGAGGTTCAGTGAATGAGCAGTTCTTC. Translating it yields CASSEAQAGGSVNEQFF. The rearrangement links TRBV6-1 to TRBJ2-1; the match to TRBD2 covers 9 bases. After removal of 0 bases from V and 7 bases from J, the junction contained 10 bases not matched to a gene. Germline lookup yields CDR1 MNHNS and CDR2 SASEGT. There are 17 residues in the CDR3.

This chain uses TRBV11-2 with TRBJ1-1; D is undetermined. V lost 5 bases to trimming and J lost 11 bases, with 27 bases between them. The germline gives CDR1 SGHAT, CDR2 FQNNGV. The CDR3 loop spans 16 amino acids. The chain's CDR3 is CASSVRANRLGPGAFF. In DNA form, the CDR3 reads TGTGCCAGCAGCGTACGGGCCAACAGACTCGGCCCGGGGGCTTTCTTT.

This clone has just one count. V and J are TRBV2 and TRBJ2-5, with a possible D match to TRBD1 (6 bases). Germline CDR1 reads SNHLY; CDR2 reads FYNNEI. Trimming cost V 3 bases and J 5 bases, with 16 bases left between them. The CDR3 covers 15 residues. The CDR3 nucleotides read TGTGCCAGCAGTGACGGGCAGGGGCCTTCCGAGACCCAGTACTTC. Its translation is CASSDGQGPSETQYF. Combining the CDR3 with reference TRBV2 and TRBJ2-5 gives the whole variable domain EPEVTQTPSHQVTQMGQEVILRCVPISNHLYFYWYRQILGQKVEFLVSFYNNEISEKSEIFDDQFSVERPDGSNFTLKIRSTKLEDSAMYFCASSDGQGPSETQYFGPGTRLLVL.

This chain joins TRBV15 and TRBJ1-4; D unresolved. The germline V gene encodes CDR1 LNHNV and CDR2 YYDKDF (reference sequence). V was trimmed by 0 bases and J by 9 bases, leaving 17 bases between them. The length of the CDR3 is 16 residues. The CDR3 sequence is CATSRDLAGGGQKLFF. In DNA, the CDR3 is TGTGCCACCAGCAGAGATCTTGCCGGAGGAGGGCAAAAACTGTTTTTT.